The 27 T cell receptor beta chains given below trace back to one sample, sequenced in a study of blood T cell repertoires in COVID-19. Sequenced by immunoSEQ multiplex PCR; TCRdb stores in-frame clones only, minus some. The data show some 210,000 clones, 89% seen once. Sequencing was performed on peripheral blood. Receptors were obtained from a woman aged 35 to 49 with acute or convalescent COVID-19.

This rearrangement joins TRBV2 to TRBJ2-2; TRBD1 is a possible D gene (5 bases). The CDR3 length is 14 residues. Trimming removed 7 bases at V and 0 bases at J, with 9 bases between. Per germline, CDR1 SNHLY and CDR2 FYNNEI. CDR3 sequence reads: CASTRQSNTGELFF. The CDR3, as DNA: TGTGCCAGCACTCGACAGTCGAACACCGGGGAGCTGTTTTTT. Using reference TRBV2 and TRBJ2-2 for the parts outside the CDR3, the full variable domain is EPEVTQTPSHQVTQMGQEVILRCVPISNHLYFYWYRQILGQKVEFLVSFYNNEISEKSEIFDDQFSVERPDGSNFTLKIRSTKLEDSAMYFCASTRQSNTGELFFGEGSRLTVL.

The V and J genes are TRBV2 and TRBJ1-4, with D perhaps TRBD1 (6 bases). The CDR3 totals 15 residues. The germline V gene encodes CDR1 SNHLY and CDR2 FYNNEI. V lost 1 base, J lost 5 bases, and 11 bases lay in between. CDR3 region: CASSEEGGENEKLFF. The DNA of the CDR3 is TGTGCCAGCAGTGAAGAGGGGGGGGAAAATGAAAAACTGTTTTTT. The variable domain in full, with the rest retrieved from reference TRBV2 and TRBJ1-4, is EPEVTQTPSHQVTQMGQEVILRCVPISNHLYFYWYRQILGQKVEFLVSFYNNEISEKSEIFDDQFSVERPDGSNFTLKIRSTKLEDSAMYFCASSEEGGENEKLFFGSGTQLSVL.

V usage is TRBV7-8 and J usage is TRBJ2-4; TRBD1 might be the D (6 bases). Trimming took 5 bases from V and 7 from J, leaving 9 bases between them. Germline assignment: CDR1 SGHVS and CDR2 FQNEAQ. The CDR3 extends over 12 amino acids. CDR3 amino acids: CASSRQGNIQYF. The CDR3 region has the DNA TGTGCCAGCAGCCGCCAGGGGAACATTCAGTACTTC.

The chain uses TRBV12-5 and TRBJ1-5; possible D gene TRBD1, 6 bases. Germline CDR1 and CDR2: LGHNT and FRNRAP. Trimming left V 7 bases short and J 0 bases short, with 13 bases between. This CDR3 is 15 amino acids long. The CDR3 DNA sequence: TGTGCTAGTGATGCAGGGGCCTCTAGCAATCAGCCCCAGCATTTT. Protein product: CASDAGASSNQPQHF.

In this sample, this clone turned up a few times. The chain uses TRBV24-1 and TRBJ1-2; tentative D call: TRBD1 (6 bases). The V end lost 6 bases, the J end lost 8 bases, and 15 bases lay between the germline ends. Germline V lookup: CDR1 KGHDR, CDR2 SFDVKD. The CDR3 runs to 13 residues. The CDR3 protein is CATSQTGARGYTF. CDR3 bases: TGTGCCACCAGTCAGACAGGCGCTAGGGGCTACACCTTC.

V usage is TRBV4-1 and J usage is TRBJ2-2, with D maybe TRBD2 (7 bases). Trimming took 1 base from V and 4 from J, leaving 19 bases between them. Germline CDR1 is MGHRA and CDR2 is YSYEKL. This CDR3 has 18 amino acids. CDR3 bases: TGCGCCAGCAGCCAAGTACTCCGGGGGGCATCGCGCACCGGGGAGCTGTTTTTT. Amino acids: CASSQVLRGASRTGELFF.

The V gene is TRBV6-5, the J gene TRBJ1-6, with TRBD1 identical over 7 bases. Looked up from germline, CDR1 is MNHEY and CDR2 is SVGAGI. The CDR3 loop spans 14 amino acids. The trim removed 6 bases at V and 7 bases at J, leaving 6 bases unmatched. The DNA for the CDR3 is TGTGCCAGCAGCACAACAGGGGACAATTCACCCCTCCACTTT. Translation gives CASSTTGDNSPLHF.

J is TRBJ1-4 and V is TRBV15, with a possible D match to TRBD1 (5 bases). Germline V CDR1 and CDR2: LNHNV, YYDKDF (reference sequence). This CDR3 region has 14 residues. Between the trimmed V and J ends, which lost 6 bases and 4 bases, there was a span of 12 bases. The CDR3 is CATRAGNSNEKLFF. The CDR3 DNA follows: TGTGCCACCAGAGCAGGGAACAGTAATGAAAAACTGTTTTTT.

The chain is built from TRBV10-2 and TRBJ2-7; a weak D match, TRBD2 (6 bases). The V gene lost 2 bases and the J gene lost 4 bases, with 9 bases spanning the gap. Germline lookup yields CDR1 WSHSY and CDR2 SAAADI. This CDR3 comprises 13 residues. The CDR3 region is CASSELASYEQYV. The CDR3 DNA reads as TGCGCCAGCAGTGAGCTAGCGTCTTACGAGCAGTACGTC.

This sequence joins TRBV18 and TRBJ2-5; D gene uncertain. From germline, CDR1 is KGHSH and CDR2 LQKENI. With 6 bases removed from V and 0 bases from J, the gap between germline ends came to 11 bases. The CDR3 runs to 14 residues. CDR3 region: CASSATSHQETQYF. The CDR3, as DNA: TGTGCCAGCTCTGCGACTTCCCACCAAGAGACCCAGTACTTC.

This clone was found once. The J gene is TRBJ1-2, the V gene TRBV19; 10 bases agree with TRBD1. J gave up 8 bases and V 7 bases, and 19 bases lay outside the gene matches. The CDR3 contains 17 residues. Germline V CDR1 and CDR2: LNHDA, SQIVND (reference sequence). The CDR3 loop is CASTLRGLTGGAGGYTF. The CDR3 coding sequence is TGTGCCAGTACCCTGAGGGGCCTGACAGGGGGCGCGGGAGGCTACACCTTC.

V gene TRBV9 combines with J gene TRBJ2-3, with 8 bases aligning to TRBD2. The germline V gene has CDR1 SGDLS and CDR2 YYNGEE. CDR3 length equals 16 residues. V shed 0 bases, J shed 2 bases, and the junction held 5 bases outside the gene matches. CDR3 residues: CASSVGPAGVTDTQYF. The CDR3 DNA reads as TGTGCCAGCAGCGTAGGTCCAGCGGGGGTCACAGATACGCAGTATTTT.

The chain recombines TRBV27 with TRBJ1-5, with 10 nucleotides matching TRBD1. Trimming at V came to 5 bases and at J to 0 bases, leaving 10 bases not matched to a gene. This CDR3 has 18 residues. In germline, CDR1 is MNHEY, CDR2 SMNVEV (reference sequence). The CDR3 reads CASSLGPGQGYSNQPQHF. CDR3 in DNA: TGTGCCAGCAGTCTGGGACCGGGACAGGGGTATAGCAATCAGCCCCAGCATTTT.

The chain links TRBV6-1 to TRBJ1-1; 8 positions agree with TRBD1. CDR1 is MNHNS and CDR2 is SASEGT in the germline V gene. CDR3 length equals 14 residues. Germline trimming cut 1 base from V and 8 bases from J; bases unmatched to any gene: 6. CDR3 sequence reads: CASSEVGTGPEAFF. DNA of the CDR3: TGTGCCAGCAGTGAAGTAGGGACAGGCCCCGAAGCTTTCTTT.

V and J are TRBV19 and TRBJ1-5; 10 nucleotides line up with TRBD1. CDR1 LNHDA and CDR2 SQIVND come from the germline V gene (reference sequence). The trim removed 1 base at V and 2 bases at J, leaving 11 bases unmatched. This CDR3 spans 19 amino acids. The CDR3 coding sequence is TGTGCCAGTAGTATAGGCCTTAGGGACAGGGGAGGTGGCAATCAGCCCCAGCATTTT. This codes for CASSIGLRDRGGGNQPQHF. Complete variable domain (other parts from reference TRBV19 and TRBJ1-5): DGGITQSPKYLFRKEGQNVTLSCEQNLNHDAMYWYRQDPGQGLRLIYYSQIVNDFQKGDIAEGYSVSREKKESFPLTVTSAQKNPTAFYLCASSIGLRDRGGGNQPQHFGDGTRLSIL.

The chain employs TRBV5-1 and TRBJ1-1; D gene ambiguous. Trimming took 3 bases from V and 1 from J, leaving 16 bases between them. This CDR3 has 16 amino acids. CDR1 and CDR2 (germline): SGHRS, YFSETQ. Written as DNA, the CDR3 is TGCGCCAGCAGCTCAGATACGGGAACTAAGAACACTGAAGCTTTCTTT. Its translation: CASSSDTGTKNTEAFF.

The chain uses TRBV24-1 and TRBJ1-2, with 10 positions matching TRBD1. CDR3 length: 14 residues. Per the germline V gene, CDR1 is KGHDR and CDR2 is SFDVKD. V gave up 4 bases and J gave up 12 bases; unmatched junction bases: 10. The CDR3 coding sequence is TGTGCCACCAGTGACTCCGGGACAGGGGACTCCCACACCTTC. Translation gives CATSDSGTGDSHTF.

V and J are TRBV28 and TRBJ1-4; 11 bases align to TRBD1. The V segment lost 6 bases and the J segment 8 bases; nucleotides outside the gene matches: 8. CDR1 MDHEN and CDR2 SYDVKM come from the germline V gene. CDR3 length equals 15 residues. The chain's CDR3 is CASRPGGQGAEKLFF. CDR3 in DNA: TGTGCCAGCAGACCGGGCGGACAGGGGGCGGAAAAACTGTTTTTT.

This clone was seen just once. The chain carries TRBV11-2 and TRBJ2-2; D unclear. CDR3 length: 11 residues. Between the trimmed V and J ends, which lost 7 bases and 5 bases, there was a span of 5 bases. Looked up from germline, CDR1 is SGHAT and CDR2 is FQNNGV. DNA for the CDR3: TGTGCCAGCACCCCAACCGGGGAGCTGTTTTTT. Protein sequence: CASTPTGELFF.

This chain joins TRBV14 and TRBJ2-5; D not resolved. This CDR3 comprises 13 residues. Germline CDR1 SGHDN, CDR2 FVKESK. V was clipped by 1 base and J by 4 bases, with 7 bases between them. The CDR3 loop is CASSQGTRETQYF. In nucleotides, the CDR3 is TGTGCCAGCAGCCAAGGTACGAGAGAGACCCAGTACTTC.

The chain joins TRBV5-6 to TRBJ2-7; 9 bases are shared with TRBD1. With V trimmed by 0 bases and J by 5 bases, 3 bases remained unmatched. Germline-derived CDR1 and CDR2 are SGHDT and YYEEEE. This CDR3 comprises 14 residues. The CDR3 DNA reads TGTGCCAGCAGCTTGGGGGGACAGGGAGACGAGCAGTACGTC. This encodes CASSLGGQGDEQYV.

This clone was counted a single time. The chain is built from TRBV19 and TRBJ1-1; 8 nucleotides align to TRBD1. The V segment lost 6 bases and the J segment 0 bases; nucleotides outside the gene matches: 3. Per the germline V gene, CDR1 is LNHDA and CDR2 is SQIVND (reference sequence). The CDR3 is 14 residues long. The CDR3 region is CASRQTGVNTEAFF. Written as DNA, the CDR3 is TGTGCCAGTAGGCAGACAGGGGTGAACACTGAAGCTTTCTTT.

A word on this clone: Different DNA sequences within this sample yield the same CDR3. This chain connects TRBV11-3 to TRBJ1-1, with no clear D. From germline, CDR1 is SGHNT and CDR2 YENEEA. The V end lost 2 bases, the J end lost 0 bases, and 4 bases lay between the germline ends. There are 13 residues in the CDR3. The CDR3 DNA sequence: TGTGCCAGCAGCTTAACGGTGAACACTGAAGCTTTCTTT. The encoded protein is CASSLTVNTEAFF.

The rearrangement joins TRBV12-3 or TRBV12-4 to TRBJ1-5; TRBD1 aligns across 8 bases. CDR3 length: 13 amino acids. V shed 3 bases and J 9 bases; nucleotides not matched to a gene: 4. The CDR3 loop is CASSFRGLGPQHF. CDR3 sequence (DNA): TGTGCCAGCAGTTTCAGGGGGCTGGGGCCCCAGCATTTT.

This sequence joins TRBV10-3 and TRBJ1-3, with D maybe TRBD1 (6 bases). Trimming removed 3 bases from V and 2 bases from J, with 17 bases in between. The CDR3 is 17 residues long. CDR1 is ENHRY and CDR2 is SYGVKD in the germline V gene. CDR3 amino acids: CAISDGGGYRAGNTIYF. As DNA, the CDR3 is TGTGCCATCAGTGATGGGGGGGGCTATAGAGCTGGAAACACCATATATTTT.

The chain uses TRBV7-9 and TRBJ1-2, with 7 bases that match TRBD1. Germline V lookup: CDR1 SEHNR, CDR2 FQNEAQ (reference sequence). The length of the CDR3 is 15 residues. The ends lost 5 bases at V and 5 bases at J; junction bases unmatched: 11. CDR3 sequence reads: CASSPRDSPLYGYTF. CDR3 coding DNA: TGTGCCAGCAGCCCTCGGGACAGCCCTCTATATGGCTACACCTTC.

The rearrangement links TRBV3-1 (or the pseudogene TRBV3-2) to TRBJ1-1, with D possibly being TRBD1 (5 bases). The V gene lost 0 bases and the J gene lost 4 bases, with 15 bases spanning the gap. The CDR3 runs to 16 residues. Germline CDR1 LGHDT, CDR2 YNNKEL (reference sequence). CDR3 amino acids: CASSQDPRGRSTEAFF. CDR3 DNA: TGTGCCAGCAGCCAAGATCCCCGGGGGAGGAGCACTGAAGCTTTCTTT.